This TCR beta chain was captured in a study of blood T cell repertoires in COVID-19. The CDR3 spans 14 residues. V shed 3 bases, J shed 8 bases, and the junction held 4 bases outside the gene matches. Germline lookup yields CDR1 LNHDA and CDR2 SQIVND (reference sequence). Assay: immunoSEQ multiplex PCR; the TCRdb copy retains only in-frame clones and omits some. In the table there are 160,000 or so clones, 80% of which are singletons. What was sequenced was PBMCs or T cells enriched from blood (not recorded which). The TCR comes from a man aged 35-49 years who had recovered from COVID-19. The rearrangement links TRBV19 to TRBJ1-4; TRBD1 agrees at 9 bases. CDR3 loop: CASSIGTGREKLFF. The CDR3 DNA follows: TGTGCCAGTAGTATTGGGACAGGGAGGGAAAAACTGTTTTTT.